This TCR beta chain was found in a study of cytomegalovirus exposure and HLA in healthy donors. Study context: Most donors, roughly 82% of roughly 400 genotyped, fell in the Caucasian-associated ancestry cluster.

Deletions cut 5 bases from V and 7 bases from J, with 14 bases between. This CDR3 has 14 amino acids. Germline V gives CDR1 MNHNY, CDR2 SVGAGI (reference sequence). Study-wide results and caveats: Accounts indicate the classifier identified cytomegalovirus status with strong specificity and sensitivity. TCR beta V- and J-gene trimming, according to a later analysis, was linked to a missense DCLRE1C variant.

Notes on this clone: Antigen specificity is unknown.

The PCR was carried out with 60 Vbeta primers and 13 Jbeta primers. TCRdb keeps only in-frame clones here, not all; method: immunoSEQ multiplex PCR. The repertoire consists of approximately 110,000 clones, with 74% occurring once and the leading ten covering around 4%. Sequencing was carried out using PBMCs. The source is a woman between 50 and 59 years old in good health and CMV-seropositive. The chain employs TRBV6-6 and TRBJ2-2; no firm D call. This CDR3 is CASSKRGPDGELFF. CDR3 in DNA: TGTGCCAGCAGTAAGCGCGGCCCCGACGGGGAGCTGTTTTTT.